This T cell receptor (beta chain) was identified during a study of blood T cell repertoires in COVID-19. Clones were read by immunoSEQ multiplex PCR, and TCRdb kept only the in-frame ones, dropping some. The sample has roughly 80,000 clones; 84% are singletons. Per the germline V gene, CDR1 is SGHAT and CDR2 is FQNNGV. This CDR3 region has 15 residues. V gave up 0 bases and J gave up 0 bases, with 9 bases separating them. The TCR was taken from a human donor in a cohort sampled during active COVID-19. This chain uses TRBV11-2 with TRBJ2-7; D gene unclear. The sample taken for sequencing was peripheral blood. The CDR3 loop reads CASSLDGTGSYEQYF. DNA of the CDR3: TGTGCCAGCAGCTTAGATGGTACGGGCTCCTACGAGCAGTACTTC.